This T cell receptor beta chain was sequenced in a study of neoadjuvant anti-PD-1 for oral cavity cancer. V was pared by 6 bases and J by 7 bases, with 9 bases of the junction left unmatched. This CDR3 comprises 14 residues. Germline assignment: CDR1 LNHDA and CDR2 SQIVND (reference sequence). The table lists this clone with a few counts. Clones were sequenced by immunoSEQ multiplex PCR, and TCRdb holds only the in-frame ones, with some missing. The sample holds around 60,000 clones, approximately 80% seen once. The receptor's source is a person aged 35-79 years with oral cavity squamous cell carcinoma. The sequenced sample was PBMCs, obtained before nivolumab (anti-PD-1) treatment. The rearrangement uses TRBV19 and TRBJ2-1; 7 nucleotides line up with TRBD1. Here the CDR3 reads CASRPSGGYNEQFF. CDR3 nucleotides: TGTGCCAGTAGGCCGTCAGGGGGTTATAATGAGCAGTTCTTC.